The T cell receptor (beta chain) under discussion was sequenced for a study of prognosis after radiotherapy for stage I lung cancer. Study context: Radiotherapy was SBRT in 3 to 5 fractions with a biologically effective dose of at least 100 Gy. Not a single patient was given any concurrent therapy alongside stereotactic body radiotherapy, also referred to as SBRT.

This clonotype was seen at least ten times. The CDR3 sequence is 14 residues long. Germline V lookup: CDR1 LGHDT, CDR2 YNNKEL (reference sequence). The V end lost 2 bases, the J end lost 7 bases, and 12 bases lay between the germline ends. Genomic DNA served as the source from which two-round multiplex PCR generated TCR beta CDR3 amplicons. First-round PCR amplification was performed with primers specific to each TRBV and TRBJ gene. Universal primers were used in the second round of PCR. MiXCR was run by TCRdb on the multiplex PCR reads, yielding one entry per CDR3 protein. The sample has around 19,000 distinct CDR3 sequences, 44% seen once; the top ten hold about two fifths.

This receptor was identified in a donor of 50 years or more with non-small cell lung cancer. Source: PBMCs, taken before or after stereotactic body radiation therapy (not recorded which). This chain links TRBV3-1 with TRBJ2-1; D call uncertain. CDR3 protein: CASSQRAIQNEQFF. CDR3 in DNA: TGTGCCAGCAGCCAAAGGGCTATCCAGAATGAGCAGTTCTTC.